A single T cell receptor beta chain is shown here with its context. Antigen unknown. The authors made the TRB cDNA libraries by 5' RACE using UMI labels. From its re-call of the 5' RACE reads, TCRdb lists each CDR3 protein once, without DNA. The record lists 100,000 to 150,000 distinct CDR3 sequences, of which the ten most abundant hold 0.45% to 0.6%. This specimen comes from a study of CXCR3-negative and CXCR3-positive naive CD8 T cells. Study-level points and caveats: Fresh PBMCs were used in most assays, and CXCR3 expression partially decreased after cryopreservation. CXCR3-positive naive cells had more hydrophobic TRB CDR3s than CXCR3-negative naive cells. Naive CXCR3-positive and CXCR3-negative cells shared TRBV-TRBJ usage; memory cells diverged.

CDR3 length equals 15 residues. The germline V gene has CDR1 SQVTM and CDR2 ANQGSEA. The sequenced material came from naive CXCR3- CD8+ T cells from blood. Subset denoted: CD45RO-CCR7+CD27+CD95- naive CD8+ T cells lacking CXCR3 (TNR3-). This chain links TRBV29-1 with TRBJ1-2; TCRdb's D gene call, TRBD1, goes unchecked for lack of DNA. This TCR was recovered from a human donor in good health. Some clones in this sample may be carry-over from other donors' samples. The CDR3 sequence is CSVETYKDRGLGYTF.